This paragraph reports one T cell receptor beta chain. This sample stems from a study of blood T cell repertoires in COVID-19. Study-wide background: Specimens from acute and convalescent COVID-19 originated in the United States, Italy and Spain. PBMCs, B-cell-depleted T cells, or T cells provided the cDNA or gDNA that made up the material.

In germline, CDR1 is MNHEY, CDR2 SMNVEV (reference sequence). Trimming pared 11 bases from V and 7 bases from J, leaving 18 bases between. The CDR3 is made up of 13 amino acids. Methods used by the authors: Cell counts per sample came from amplifying reference gene primers. This table comes from immunoSEQ multiplex PCR, and its TCRdb copy is limited to in-frame clones, with some not included. The V and J calls and the clone size are those of that table, but D and trimming were determined from the DNA. Of 250,000 or so clones in the sample, roughly 89% were seen once. The receptor was isolated from a woman between 35 and 50 years old who had recovered from COVID-19. V gene TRBV27 combines with J gene TRBJ2-1, with D maybe TRBD2 (7 bases). Sequenced input: peripheral blood. Written as DNA, the CDR3 is TGTGCCTGCCGTAAGGGGGGGATTAATGAGCAGTTCTTC. The encoded protein is CACRKGGINEQFF.